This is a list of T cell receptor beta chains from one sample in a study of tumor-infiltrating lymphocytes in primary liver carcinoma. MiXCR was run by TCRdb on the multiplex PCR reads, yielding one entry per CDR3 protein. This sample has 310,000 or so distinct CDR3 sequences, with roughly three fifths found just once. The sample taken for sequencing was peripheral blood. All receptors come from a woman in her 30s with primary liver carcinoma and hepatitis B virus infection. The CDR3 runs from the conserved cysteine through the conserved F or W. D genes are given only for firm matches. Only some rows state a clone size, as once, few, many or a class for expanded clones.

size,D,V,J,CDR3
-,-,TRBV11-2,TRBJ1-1,CASISPPGGAFF
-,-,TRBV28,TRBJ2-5,CASSSSLGKETQYF
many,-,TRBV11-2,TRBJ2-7,CASSYGSTVSYEQYF
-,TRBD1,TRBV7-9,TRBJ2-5,CASSLGLGQGETQYF
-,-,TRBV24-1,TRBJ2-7,CATSDLVDEQYF
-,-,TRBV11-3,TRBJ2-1,CASSDLGGRFF
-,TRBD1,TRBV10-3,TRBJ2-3,CAIAGGGSTDTQYF
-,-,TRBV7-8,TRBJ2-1,CASSPGLLNYNEQFF
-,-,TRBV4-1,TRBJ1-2,CASSQVETGSNYVYTF
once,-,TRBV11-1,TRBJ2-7,CASSRDRPYEQLF
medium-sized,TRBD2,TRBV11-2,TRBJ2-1,CASGPRIAGSTSYNEQFF
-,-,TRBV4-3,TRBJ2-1,CASGQDAGNSYNEQFF
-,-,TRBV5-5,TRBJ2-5,CASSLVDETQYF
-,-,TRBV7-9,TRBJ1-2,CASSFRSNYGYTF
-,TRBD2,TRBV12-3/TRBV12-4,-,CASSLSYQREYNEQYF
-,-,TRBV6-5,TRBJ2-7,CASSPQVGKQYF
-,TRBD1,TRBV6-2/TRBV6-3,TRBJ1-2,CASCCSTYRGDDGYTF
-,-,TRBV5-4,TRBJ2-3,CASMLLPITGDHIRYF
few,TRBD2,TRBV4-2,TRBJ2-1,CASSSSGLTYNEQFF
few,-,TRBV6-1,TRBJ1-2,CASSVSRDYGYTF
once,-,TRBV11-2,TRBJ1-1,CVSSLIDKAEALF
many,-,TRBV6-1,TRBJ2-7,CASSDPSPWEQYF
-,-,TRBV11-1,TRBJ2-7,CANSLRSSARNLPYEQYF
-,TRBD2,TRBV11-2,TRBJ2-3,CASSWTRSDTQYF
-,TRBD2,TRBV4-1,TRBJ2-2,CASSQDPKRGAIGELFF
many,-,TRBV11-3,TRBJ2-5,CASSFDRETQYF
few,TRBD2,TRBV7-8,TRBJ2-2,CASSPSGRTPGELFF
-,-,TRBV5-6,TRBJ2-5,CASSLMTIPGQETQYF
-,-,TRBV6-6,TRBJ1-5,CSSAMTVYQPQHF
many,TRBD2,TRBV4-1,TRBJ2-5,CASSQGGLAGGKETQYF
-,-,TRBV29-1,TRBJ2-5,CSGTEGEETQYF
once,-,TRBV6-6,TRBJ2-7,CASSYKSSEYLCDYEQYF
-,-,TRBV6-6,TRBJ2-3,CASTGLIYTYTQYF
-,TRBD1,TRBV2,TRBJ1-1,CASSFAGGEGGNTEAFF
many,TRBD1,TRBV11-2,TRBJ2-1,CASSLVAGTDYNEQFF
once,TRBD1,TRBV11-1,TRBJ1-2,CASRLGLGQGAGGYTF
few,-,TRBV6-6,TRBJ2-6,CASSYSTLRAGANVLTF
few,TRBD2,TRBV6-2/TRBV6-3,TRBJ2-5,CASSYSEREPGETQYF
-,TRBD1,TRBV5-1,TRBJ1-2,CATSVDRTRPLDGYTF
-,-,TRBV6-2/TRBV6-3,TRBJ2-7,CASSYGLPYEQYF
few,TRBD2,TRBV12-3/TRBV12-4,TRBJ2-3,CASSFWTSGKPDTQYF
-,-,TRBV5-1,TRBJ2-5,CASSLFEGTETQYF
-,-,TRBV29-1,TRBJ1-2,CSVEGVYGYIF
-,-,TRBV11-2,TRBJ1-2,CTSSPPGELLEGYTF
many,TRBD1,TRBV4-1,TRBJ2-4,CASSQDDGTVLRGPKNIQYF
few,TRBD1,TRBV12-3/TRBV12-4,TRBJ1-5,CASSLTGTQPQHF
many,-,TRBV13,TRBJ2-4,CASSLGASGNIQYF